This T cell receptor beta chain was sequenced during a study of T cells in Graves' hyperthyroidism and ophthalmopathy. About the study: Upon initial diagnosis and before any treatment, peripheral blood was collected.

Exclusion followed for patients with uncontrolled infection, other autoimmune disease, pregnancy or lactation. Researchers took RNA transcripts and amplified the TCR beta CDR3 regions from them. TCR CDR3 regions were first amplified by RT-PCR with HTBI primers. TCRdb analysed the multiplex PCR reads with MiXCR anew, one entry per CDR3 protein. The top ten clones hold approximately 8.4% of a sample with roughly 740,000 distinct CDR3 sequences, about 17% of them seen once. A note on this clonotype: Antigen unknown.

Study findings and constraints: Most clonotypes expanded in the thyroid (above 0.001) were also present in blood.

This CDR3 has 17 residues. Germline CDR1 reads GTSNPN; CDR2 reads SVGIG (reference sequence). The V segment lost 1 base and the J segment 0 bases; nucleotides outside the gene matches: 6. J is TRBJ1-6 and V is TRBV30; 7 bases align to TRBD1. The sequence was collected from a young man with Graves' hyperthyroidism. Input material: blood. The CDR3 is CAWSGTTGSSYNSPLHF. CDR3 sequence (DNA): TGTGCCTGGAGTGGGACGACAGGGAGCTCCTATAATTCACCCCTCCACTTT.